The 25 T cell receptor beta chains reported below all come from one sample, sequenced in a study of blood T cell repertoires in COVID-19. The table came from immunoSEQ multiplex PCR; TCRdb's copy has only in-frame clones and leaves some out. The sample lists around 220,000 clones; around 80% were seen once. The sequencing sample was made of peripheral blood. The source of these receptors is an elderly woman with COVID-19, enrolled during active disease.

V is TRBV19 and J is TRBJ1-4; no clear D gene. Germline V gene sequence: CDR1 LNHDA, CDR2 SQIVND (reference sequence). V was clipped by 5 bases and J by 7 bases, with 17 bases between them. This CDR3 is 15 amino acids long. CDR3 sequence: CASSRVSSLGEKLFF. The CDR3 DNA is TGTGCCAGTAGTCGGGTGTCCTCGCTAGGTGAAAAACTGTTTTTT.

The chain recombines TRBV14 with TRBJ1-2, with a tentative D call TRBD1 (5 bases). V lost 0 bases, J lost 4 bases, and 6 bases lay in between. The CDR3 spans 13 residues. Germline V gives CDR1 SGHDN, CDR2 FVKESK. The CDR3 sequence: CASSQEGVYGYTF. The CDR3 bases are TGTGCCAGCAGCCAAGAAGGGGTCTATGGCTACACCTTC.

The rearrangement links TRBV2 to TRBJ1-5, with 8 bases aligning to TRBD1. Losses at the gene ends were 6 bases for V and 6 bases for J; bases not matched to a gene: 10. In germline, CDR1 is SNHLY, CDR2 FYNNEI. The length of the CDR3 is 15 residues. CDR3 residues: CASSADRAASQPQHF. The CDR3 region has the DNA TGTGCCAGCAGCGCGGACAGGGCGGCGTCTCAGCCCCAGCATTTT.

The J gene is TRBJ1-4, the V gene TRBV11-1; unclear D gene. The CDR3 runs 15 residues. Germline CDR1 reads SGHAT; CDR2 reads FQDESV (reference sequence). V was cut by 5 bases and J by 0 bases, with 10 bases left in between. This CDR3 reads CASSRQVSTNEKLFF. The CDR3 nucleotides read TGTGCCAGCAGCCGGCAGGTTTCAACTAATGAAAAACTGTTTTTT. Together with reference TRBV11-1 and TRBJ1-4, the CDR3 gives the full variable domain: EAEVAQSPRYKITEKSQAVAFWCDPISGHATLYWYRQILGQGPELLVQFQDESVVDDSQLPKDRFSAERLKGVDSTLKIQPAELGDSAMYLCASSRQVSTNEKLFFGSGTQLSVL.

The rearrangement links TRBV5-1 to TRBJ2-5; D is perhaps TRBD1 (6 bases). This CDR3 region has 14 residues. The V and J ends lost 4 bases and 4 bases respectively, with 14 bases between them. The germline V gene encodes CDR1 SGHRS and CDR2 YFSETQ. CDR3 bases: TGCGCCAGCAGCAGAGGGGGTTCCGCAGAGACCCAGTACTTC. It specifies CASSRGGSAETQYF.

The chain uses TRBV5-6 and TRBJ2-5; 8 bases align to TRBD1. J gave up 3 bases and V 0 bases, and 7 bases lay outside the gene matches. Germline CDR1 and CDR2: SGHDT and YYEEEE. The CDR3 sequence is 16 residues long. The CDR3 region is CASSLAGTGGEETQYF. CDR3 sequence (DNA): TGTGCCAGCAGCTTGGCCGGGACAGGAGGGGAAGAGACCCAGTACTTC.

The chain combines TRBV7-8 with TRBJ1-2; no definite D call. The CDR3 runs to 14 residues. Germline CDR1 reads SGHVS; CDR2 reads FQNEAQ. With 2 bases removed from V and 5 bases from J, the gap between germline ends came to 12 bases. CDR3 DNA sequence: TGTGCCAGCAGCTTACGCCGGGGAGATTATGGCTACACCTTC. This translates into CASSLRRGDYGYTF. Full variable domain (missing parts from reference TRBV7-8 and TRBJ1-2): GAGVSQSPRYKVAKRGQDVALRCDPISGHVSLFWYQQALGQGPEFLTYFQNEAQLDKSGLPSDRFFAERPEGSVSTLKIQRTQQEDSAVYLCASSLRRGDYGYTFGSGTRLTVV.

Only a few counts were recorded for this clone. The J gene is TRBJ1-2, the V gene TRBV2; 8 bases match TRBD1. The CDR3 loop spans 14 amino acids. Germline CDR1 reads SNHLY; CDR2 reads FYNNEI. V shed 6 bases, J shed 3 bases, and the junction held 6 bases outside the gene matches. CDR3 sequence (DNA): TGTGCCAGCAGCCTCGGACAGGGACACTATGGCTACACCTTC. Residues: CASSLGQGHYGYTF.

The gene calls are TRBV5-4 and TRBJ1-1, with D maybe TRBD1 (6 bases). CDR3 size: 13 residues. V was pared by 0 bases and J by 7 bases, with 10 bases between. Germline V gene lookup returns CDR1 SGHNT and CDR2 YYREEE (reference sequence). The CDR3 DNA is TGTGCCAGCAGCTTGGGACAGGAACGTGAAGCTTTCTTT. Its protein is CASSLGQEREAFF.

The J gene is TRBJ1-5, the V gene TRBV9; a weak D match, TRBD1 (6 bases). V gave up 0 bases and J gave up 4 bases, with 11 bases separating them. In germline, CDR1 is SGDLS, CDR2 YYNGEE. This CDR3 has 15 residues. The CDR3 DNA reads TGTGCCAGCAGCGTAGGATGGGGGCAGAATCAGCCCCAGCATTTT. Translation: CASSVGWGQNQPQHF.

Note on this clone: The identical CDR3 is also encoded by other nucleotide sequences in the sample. For the CDR3, the DNA is TGCGCCAGCAGCCCGGGACAGGGTCCAGATACGCAGTATTTT. Amino acid sequence: CASSPGQGPDTQYF. The chain combines TRBV5-1 with TRBJ2-3; 9 positions match TRBD1. This CDR3 comprises 14 residues. After removal of 4 bases from V and 4 bases from J, the junction contained 4 bases not matched to a gene. CDR1 SGHRS and CDR2 YFSETQ come from the germline V gene.

This clone was recorded once. The chain employs TRBV4-1 and TRBJ2-1; 10 bases line up with TRBD2. Germline V gene sequence: CDR1 MGHRA, CDR2 YSYEKL. V shed 4 bases and J 6 bases; nucleotides not matched to a gene: 6. This CDR3 contains 15 residues. The CDR3 here is CASSRLSSGGNEQFF. The CDR3 coding sequence is TGCGCCAGCAGCCGCCTCTCTAGCGGGGGCAATGAGCAGTTCTTC.

V usage is TRBV12-3 or TRBV12-4 and J usage is TRBJ1-4; D not certain. The ends were cut back, 4 bases at V and 7 bases at J, with 10 bases in the middle. The CDR3 has 13 residues. This CDR3 reads CASSSSLGEKLFF. In DNA form, the CDR3 reads TGTGCCAGCAGTTCTAGCTTGGGTGAAAAACTGTTTTTT.

The V and J genes are TRBV5-1 and TRBJ1-3, with D tentatively TRBD1 (6 bases). Looked up from germline, CDR1 is SGHRS and CDR2 is YFSETQ. The germline V and J ends were trimmed by 3 bases and 3 bases, with 10 bases remaining between them. This CDR3 region has 14 residues. CDR3: CASSSGVYGNTIYF. For the CDR3, the DNA is TGCGCCAGCAGCTCAGGGGTCTATGGAAACACCATATATTTT.

The V gene is TRBV4-1, the J gene TRBJ1-1; D uncertain. The CDR3 runs 13 residues. The V end lost 6 bases, the J end lost 3 bases, and 11 bases lay between the germline ends. Germline V gene lookup returns CDR1 MGHRA and CDR2 YSYEKL. The CDR3 region has the DNA TGCGCCAGCAGTGTTAAGGGAGACACTGAAGCTTTCTTT. Protein product: CASSVKGDTEAFF.

V and J are TRBV5-4 and TRBJ2-3, with D tentatively TRBD2 (6 bases). CDR3 length: 15 amino acids. The germline V and J ends were trimmed by 2 bases and 4 bases, with 14 bases remaining between them. Germline values: CDR1 SGHNT, CDR2 YYREEE (reference sequence). The CDR3 DNA sequence: TGTGCCAGCAGCTTCCGTAGAGGAGGGGCAGATACGCAGTATTTT. Protein: CASSFRRGGADTQYF.

Only one count was recorded for this clone. CDR3 coding DNA: TGTGCCAGTAGTGGGACAACACGGTACTACAATGAGCAGTTCTTC. Its protein product is CASSGTTRYYNEQFF. The V gene is TRBV19, the J gene TRBJ2-1, with TRBD1 as a possible D gene (6 bases). The CDR3 totals 15 residues. Germline V CDR1 and CDR2: LNHDA, SQIVND (reference sequence). V dropped 5 bases and J dropped 3 bases, with 14 bases sitting between them.

The CDR3 here is CASSRNGDSPLHF. The CDR3 DNA reads as TGTGCCAGCAGTCGAAACGGGGATTCACCCCTCCACTTT. The rearrangement uses TRBV6-5 and TRBJ1-6; D unresolved. The CDR3 runs 13 residues. V lost 5 bases to trimming and J lost 8 bases, with 10 bases between them. The germline V gene has CDR1 MNHEY and CDR2 SVGAGI.

The chain carries TRBV5-4 and TRBJ2-7, with D possibly TRBD1 on 5 matching bases. The CDR3 is 13 residues long. The ends were cut back, 4 bases at V and 3 bases at J, with 11 bases in the middle. CDR1 is SGHNT and CDR2 is YYREEE in the germline V gene (reference sequence). CDR3 amino acids: CASSHQGYYEQYF. For the CDR3, the DNA is TGTGCCAGCAGCCATCAGGGATACTACGAGCAGTACTTC.

The chain has TRBV3-1 (or the pseudogene TRBV3-2) and TRBJ2-1; D uncertain. There are 13 residues in the CDR3. Trimming shortened V by 0 bases and J by 10 bases, and 10 bases separated the two germline ends. Germline CDR1 reads LGHDT; CDR2 reads YNNKEL (reference sequence). The CDR3, as DNA: TGTGCCAGCAGCCAAGATGGAGCTTCCGAGCAGTTCTTC. This gives the protein CASSQDGASEQFF.

This chain links TRBV6-5 with TRBJ2-1, with 8 nucleotides matching TRBD1. Per germline, CDR1 MNHEY and CDR2 SVGAGI. This CDR3 is built from 13 residues. With 8 bases clipped from V and 7 bases from J, the junction kept 7 bases outside the gene matches. In DNA, the CDR3 is TGTGCCAGCGGGCGGACAGGGCGTAATGAGCAGTTCTTC. It yields the protein CASGRTGRNEQFF.

The rearrangement uses TRBV20-1 and TRBJ1-5; D possibly corresponds to TRBD1 (5 bases). Germline V gives CDR1 DFQATT, CDR2 SNEGSKA (reference sequence). V gave up 3 bases and J gave up 4 bases, with 13 bases separating them. CDR3 length: 14 residues. This CDR3 reads CSASSGAGNQPQHF. CDR3 sequence (DNA): TGCAGTGCTAGTTCTGGGGCAGGGAATCAGCCCCAGCATTTT.

The sample holds a few counts of this clone. This chain uses TRBV3-1 (or the pseudogene TRBV3-2) with TRBJ2-5, with TRBD2 matching over 8 bases. The CDR3 runs to 13 residues. V shed 2 bases and J 6 bases; nucleotides not matched to a gene: 2. Germline V lookup: CDR1 LGHDT, CDR2 YNNKEL (reference sequence). CDR3 nucleotide sequence: TGTGCCAGCAGCCAAAGCGGGGGAAAGACCCAGTACTTC. This codes for CASSQSGGKTQYF.

The V call is TRBV6-2 or TRBV6-3, the J call TRBJ1-2, with a weak D call TRBD1 (5 bases). The V and J ends lost 6 bases and 7 bases respectively, with 24 bases between them. CDR3 length: 16 residues. CDR1 is MNHEY and CDR2 is SVGEGT in the germline V gene. The CDR3 spells CASSPTARGIGSGYTF. For the CDR3, the DNA is TGTGCCAGCAGCCCTACCGCCCGGGGGATCGGGTCTGGCTACACCTTC.

V gene TRBV10-2 combines with J gene TRBJ1-1, with D tentatively TRBD1 (6 bases). The V gene lost 5 bases and the J gene lost 5 bases, with 12 bases spanning the gap. CDR1 WSHSY and CDR2 SAAADI come from the germline V gene. CDR3 size: 13 residues. CDR3 loop: CASSQQGNTEAFF. The CDR3 nucleotides read TGCGCCAGCAGTCAACAGGGAAATACTGAAGCTTTCTTT.